This T cell receptor (beta chain) stems from a study of CD8 T cells in Susac syndrome. The wider study: Patients with Susac syndrome were therapy-naive, on corticosteroids, or on intravenous immunoglobulin alone at the time that blood was drawn.

The RNA input was roughly 0.5 to 1 ug, and it was reverse transcribed with random hexamers. An immunoSEQ multiplex PCR generated amplified TCR beta CDR3 products spanning 54 Vbeta and 13 Jbeta. TCRdb redid the calling of the immunoSEQ multiplex PCR reads with MiXCR, one entry per CDR3 protein. Of over 140,000 distinct CDR3 sequences in the sample, about 95% are singletons; the top ten hold 0.13% to 0.15%. V was clipped by 8 bases and J by 2 bases, with 17 bases between them. The CDR3 totals 14 residues. Germline CDR1 is DFQATT and CDR2 is SNEGSKA (reference sequence). Sequenced input: CD4+ T cells from PBMCs. This TCR was sampled from a human donor with Susac syndrome. This chain uses TRBV20-1 with TRBJ2-3, with D perhaps given as TRBD1 or TRBD2 (6 bases each). The CDR3 here is CSPRGAGFTDTQYF. The CDR3 DNA reads as TGCAGTCCGAGGGGGGCAGGGTTCACAGATACGCAGTATTTT.